This TCR beta chain came from a study of blood T cell repertoires in COVID-19. CDR1 and CDR2 (germline): GTSNPN, SVGIG (reference sequence). The CDR3 is made up of 12 amino acids. Authors' analysis steps: Reference gene primer amplification yielded estimated nucleated cell counts. TCRdb's copy holds only in-frame clones and misses some; the assay was immunoSEQ multiplex PCR. V and J calls and clone size are given by that table; D and trimming were obtained from the DNA. The data hold over 250,000 clones, with 87% observed a single time. The material sequenced was PBMCs or T cells enriched from blood (not recorded which). The chain carries TRBV30 and TRBJ1-2, with 11 bases that match TRBD1. The sequence was collected from a woman aged 25 to 39 who had recovered from COVID-19. In DNA form, the CDR3 reads TGTGCTTCCGGGACAGGGGGTGATGGCTACACCTTC. This codes for CASGTGGDGYTF.